This is a list of T cell receptor beta chains from one sample in a study of blood T cell repertoires in COVID-19. The assay was immunoSEQ multiplex PCR, and TCRdb's table has in-frame clones only and misses some. The table has 56,000 or so clones, around 84% seen once. The sample was peripheral blood. The receptor source for this set is an elderly woman with acute or convalescent COVID-19. Both conserved end residues are part of each CDR3. The D gene is left open where the match is weak. The listing skips clone size in some rows; elsewhere it reads once, few, many or a size class.

V gene	J gene	clone size	D gene	CDR3 protein	CDR3 DNA
TRBV7-2	TRBJ2-1	few	TRBD2	CASSSDGTSPYNEQFF	TGTGCCAGCAGCTCCGACGGGACTAGCCCTTACAATGAGCAGTTCTTC
TRBV6-5	TRBJ1-5	.	TRBD1	CASGTDRAGHF	TGTGCCAGCGGGACCGACAGGGCGGGACATTTT
TRBV19	TRBJ2-5	.	TRBD2	CASSIETSVQTQYF	TGTGCCAGTAGTATTGAGACTAGCGTACAGACCCAGTACTTC
TRBV30	TRBJ2-7	.	TRBD1	CASGTGTYEQYF	TGTGCTTCCGGGACAGGAACCTACGAGCAGTACTTC
TRBV19	TRBJ2-2	few	.	CASSWGSGELFF	TGTGCCAGTAGTTGGGGCAGCGGGGAGCTGTTTTTT
TRBV5-1	TRBJ1-2	.	.	CASSLDGGKNYGYTF	TGCGCCAGCAGCTTGGACGGAGGTAAAAACTATGGCTACACCTTC
TRBV5-1	TRBJ2-3	.	TRBD2	CARGPGGTGTDTQYF	TGCGCCCGCGGGCCGGGGGGGACGGGCACAGATACGCAGTATTTT
TRBV3-1/TRBV3-2	TRBJ1-3	.	TRBD1	CASSQATGTGAYTIYF	TGTGCCAGCAGCCAGGCCACCGGGACAGGGGCATACACCATATATTTT
TRBV3-1/TRBV3-2	TRBJ2-3	.	TRBD2	CASSPNSGLAGSTDTQYF	TGTGCCAGCAGCCCCAATTCAGGACTAGCGGGGAGCACAGATACGCAGTATTTT
TRBV19	TRBJ1-6	.	.	CASSDSSYNSPLHF	TGTGCCAGTAGCGACAGCTCCTATAATTCACCCCTCCACTTT
TRBV4-2	TRBJ1-3	.	.	CASSQDIPGSGNTIYF	TGTGCCAGCAGCCAAGATATCCCGGGTTCCGGAAACACCATATATTTT
TRBV7-2	TRBJ2-2	.	TRBD2	CASSYPSGGAPGELFF	TGTGCCAGCAGCTACCCTAGCGGGGGGGCCCCCGGGGAGCTGTTTTTT
TRBV12-3/TRBV12-4	TRBJ2-2	.	.	CASSELGAGELFF	TGTGCCAGCAGTGAATTAGGGGCCGGGGAGCTGTTTTTT
TRBV6-5	TRBJ1-3	.	.	CASIRGGYGNTIYF	TGTGCCAGCATCCGGGGAGGATACGGAAACACCATATATTTT
TRBV4-2	TRBJ2-3	.	.	CASSQDRNGAPYYTQYF	TGTGCCAGCAGCCAAGATCGGAACGGAGCTCCCTACTATACGCAGTATTTT
TRBV2	TRBJ1-2	.	.	CASSVVAGYTF	TGTGCCAGCAGTGTGGTGGCTGGCTACACCTTC
TRBV6-1	TRBJ2-3	.	.	CASSESDTSTDTQYF	TGTGCCAGCAGTGAGTCTGACACTAGCACAGATACGCAGTATTTT
TRBV3-1/TRBV3-2	TRBJ1-2	few	.	CASSQAGYGYTF	TGTGCCAGCAGCCAAGCGGGCTATGGCTACACCTTC
TRBV14	TRBJ2-7	.	TRBD1	CASSPGQSYEQYF	TGTGCCAGCAGCCCGGGACAGTCCTACGAGCAGTACTTC
TRBV3-1/TRBV3-2	TRBJ1-1	.	.	CASSQAQGEAFF	TGTGCCAGCAGCCAAGCACAGGGTGAAGCTTTCTTT
TRBV6-6	TRBJ2-7	.	.	CASSPADSSYEQYF	TGTGCCAGCAGCCCCGCGGACAGCTCCTACGAGCAGTACTTC
TRBV27	TRBJ1-5	.	.	CASSLMRTANQPQHF	TGTGCCAGCAGTTTGATGAGGACAGCAAATCAGCCCCAGCATTTT
TRBV19	TRBJ1-5	.	.	CASSTPPGGPNSNQPQHF	TGTGCCAGTAGTACCCCACCCGGGGGACCGAATAGCAATCAGCCCCAGCATTTT
TRBV13	TRBJ2-7	.	TRBD1	CASSLGTGADYEQYF	TGTGCCAGCAGCTTAGGGACAGGGGCAGACTACGAGCAGTACTTC
TRBV12-5	TRBJ2-1	.	.	CASGLVLPYNEQFF	TGTGCTAGTGGTTTGGTACTTCCATACAATGAGCAGTTCTTC
TRBV2	TRBJ1-3	.	.	CASSEAGGYGRGGNTIYF	TGTGCCAGCAGTGAAGCGGGCGGATACGGCCGAGGGGGAAACACCATATATTTT
TRBV6-4	TRBJ2-1	.	.	CASSDTRVSEQFF	TGTGCCAGCAGTGACACCCGGGTAAGCGAGCAGTTCTTC
TRBV6-2/TRBV6-3	TRBJ1-5	.	.	CASSPPPGQHF	TGTGCCAGCAGTCCCCCCCCGGGACAGCATTTT
TRBV2	TRBJ1-5	.	.	CASSEAGGTRQPQHF	TGTGCCAGCAGTGAAGCGGGGGGGACACGACAGCCCCAGCATTTT
TRBV4-2	TRBJ2-7	.	TRBD1	CASSHLTGTGAYEQYF	TGTGCCAGCAGCCATTTGACCGGGACAGGCGCCTACGAGCAGTACTTC
TRBV7-2	TRBJ2-1	few	TRBD2	CASRLAGGPDEQFF	TGTGCCAGCAGGTTAGCGGGGGGGCCGGATGAGCAGTTCTTC
TRBV5-1	TRBJ2-1	once	.	CASSMGPEEYNEQFF	TGCGCCAGCAGTATGGGGCCAGAGGAGTACAATGAGCAGTTCTTC
TRBV12-5	TRBJ2-7	.	TRBD1	CASGLGGQGAIYEQYF	TGTGCTAGTGGTTTGGGGGGACAGGGGGCTATTTACGAGCAGTACTTC
TRBV7-9	TRBJ1-1	.	.	CASSFYRVGTEAFF	TGTGCCAGCAGCTTTTACAGGGTGGGCACTGAAGCTTTCTTT
TRBV27	TRBJ1-6	.	TRBD1	CASSFTGTGNSPLHF	TGTGCCAGCAGTTTCACCGGGACAGGGAATTCACCCCTCCACTTT
TRBV27	TRBJ1-1	.	.	CASSTLSSPWNTEAFF	TGTGCCAGCAGTACCCTCAGTAGCCCATGGAACACTGAAGCTTTCTTT
TRBV5-4	TRBJ1-1	few	.	CASSPQNTEAFF	TGTGCCAGCAGCCCACAGAACACTGAAGCTTTCTTT
TRBV6-5	TRBJ1-6	many	.	CASSYRGNVSPLHF	TGTGCCAGCAGTTATAGGGGAAACGTTTCACCCCTCCACTTT
TRBV5-4	TRBJ1-1	few	TRBD1	CASSAGGLYTEAFF	TGTGCCAGCAGCGCAGGGGGCTTGTACACTGAAGCTTTCTTT
TRBV27	TRBJ1-1	.	.	CASSKGLREVTEAFF	TGTGCCAGCAGTAAGGGACTCAGGGAGGTCACTGAAGCTTTCTTT
TRBV19	TRBJ1-1	.	TRBD1	CASSGRGQNTEAFF	TGTGCCAGTAGTGGCAGGGGGCAGAACACTGAAGCTTTCTTT
TRBV19	TRBJ1-6	.	TRBD1	CASKGQGNSPLHF	TGTGCCAGTAAAGGACAGGGGAATTCACCCCTCCACTTT
TRBV2	TRBJ2-2	.	.	CASSGVTGENTGELFF	TGTGCCAGCAGTGGAGTGACAGGCGAGAACACCGGGGAGCTGTTTTTT
TRBV3-1/TRBV3-2	TRBJ1-5	.	TRBD1	CASSQDQGAFLQPQHF	TGTGCCAGCAGCCAAGATCAGGGGGCCTTTCTGCAGCCCCAGCATTTT
TRBV2	TRBJ1-5	.	TRBD1	CASSNTGQGIQPQHF	TGTGCCAGCAGCAACACCGGACAGGGGATTCAGCCCCAGCATTTT
TRBV7-8	TRBJ1-2	.	.	CASRQTGSYGYTF	TGTGCCAGCAGGCAGACGGGGTCCTATGGCTACACCTTC
TRBV2	TRBJ1-4	.	TRBD1	CASSGVTGNEKLFF	TGTGCCAGCAGTGGGGTGACAGGGAATGAAAAACTGTTTTTT
TRBV12-3/TRBV12-4	TRBJ1-5	.	.	CASSRLVSEPQHF	TGTGCCAGCAGTCGCTTGGTCTCGGAGCCCCAGCATTTT
TRBV18	TRBJ1-3	.	.	CASSPRGTPGNTIYF	TGTGCCAGCTCACCACGGGGGACACCAGGAAACACCATATATTTT
TRBV27	TRBJ1-6	once	.	CASSPSLPSSYNSPLHF	TGTGCCAGCAGTCCGTCCCTGCCGAGCTCCTATAATTCACCCCTCCACTTT
TRBV6-5	TRBJ2-7	.	.	CASTPPTGYEQYF	TGTGCCAGCACCCCCCCCACGGGCTACGAGCAGTACTTC
TRBV6-5	TRBJ2-7	.	TRBD1	CASSRSGTDSYEQYF	TGTGCCAGCAGTCGCTCCGGGACAGACTCCTACGAGCAGTACTTC
TRBV6-5	TRBJ1-3	.	TRBD1	CASSTQGVFGNTIYF	TGTGCCAGCAGTACGCAGGGGGTGTTCGGAAACACCATATATTTT
TRBV19	TRBJ1-5	once	TRBD1	CASTGTGWQPQHF	TGTGCCAGTACCGGGACAGGGTGGCAGCCCCAGCATTTT
TRBV20-1	TRBJ2-1	.	.	CSASFYNEQFF	TGCAGTGCTAGCTTTTACAATGAGCAGTTCTTC
TRBV6-1	TRBJ1-2	.	.	CASSERQSIFYGYTF	TGTGCCAGCAGTGAAAGACAGAGCATATTCTATGGCTACACCTTC
TRBV7-9	TRBJ2-7	.	.	CASSFGLLDEQYF	TGTGCCAGCAGCTTTGGGCTGCTCGACGAGCAGTACTTC
TRBV30	TRBJ1-4	.	.	CAWSGERGEKLFF	TGTGCCTGGAGCGGGGAGAGAGGTGAAAAACTGTTTTTT
TRBV18	TRBJ1-1	.	.	CASSPQENTEAFF	TGTGCCAGCTCACCTCAGGAGAACACTGAAGCTTTCTTT
TRBV5-1	TRBJ2-5	.	TRBD2	CASSYGTSSTETQYF	TGCGCCAGCAGCTACGGGACTAGCTCCACAGAGACCCAGTACTTC